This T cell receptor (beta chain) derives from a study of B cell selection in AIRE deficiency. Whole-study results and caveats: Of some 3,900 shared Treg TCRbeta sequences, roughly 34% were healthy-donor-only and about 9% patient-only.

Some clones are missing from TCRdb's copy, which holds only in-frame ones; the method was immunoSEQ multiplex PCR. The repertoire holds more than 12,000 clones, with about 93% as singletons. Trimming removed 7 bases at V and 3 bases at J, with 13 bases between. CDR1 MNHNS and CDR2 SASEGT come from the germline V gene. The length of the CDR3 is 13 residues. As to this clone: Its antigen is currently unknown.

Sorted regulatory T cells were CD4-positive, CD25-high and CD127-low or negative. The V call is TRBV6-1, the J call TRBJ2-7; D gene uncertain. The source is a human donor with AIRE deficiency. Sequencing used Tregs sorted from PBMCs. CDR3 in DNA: TGTGCCAGCAAGTTGACACAATTCTACGAGCAGTACTTC. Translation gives CASKLTQFYEQYF.